The entry that follows covers one TCR beta chain sequence. Its antigen remains unidentified. These data are taken from a study of molecular identifiers for immune sequencing clone quantification. Study at large: Sequencing covered four of five parts into which replicate RNA from around 20,000 or 100,000 naive CD8 cells was split. Study-level results: Over 98% of effector molecules, yet under 1% of naive-cell molecules, were held by clones above 20 RNA copies. Highly expanded clones may be undercounted when identical TCR molecules share barcodes.

The germline gives CDR1 MDHEN, CDR2 SYDVKM. V trimming: 3 bases; J trimming: 9 bases; junction bases outside the gene matches: 8. CDR3 length equals 13 residues. It was with previously described methods and listed TCR primers that bulk TCR libraries were made. One entry per CDR3 protein results from TCRdb running MiXCR on the PCR reads. The sample lists nearly 650,000 distinct CDR3 sequences, roughly 27% occurring once. The chain has TRBV28 and TRBJ2-7, with TRBD1 matching 7 bases. Source material: naive CD8+ T cells from blood, with Jurkat cell RNA spiked in. Subset reported: FACS-sorted CD8+CD4-CCR7+CD45RA+ naive T cells. The clonotype was recovered from a human donor in good health. Some libraries in this study had Jurkat cell RNA spiked in. The CDR3: CASSLYRGGGQYF. DNA for the CDR3: TGTGCCAGCAGTTTGTACAGGGGTGGCGGGCAGTACTTC.